This T cell receptor (beta chain) comes out of a study of blood T cell repertoires in COVID-19. As for the study in general: Sites across the United States, Italy and Spain contributed samples from acute and convalescent COVID-19. PBMCs, B-cell-depleted T cells, or T cells were the source of the cDNA or gDNA that made up the material.

Trimming left V 1 base short and J 0 bases short, with 13 bases between. The CDR3 loop spans 17 amino acids. The germline gives CDR1 LNHNV, CDR2 YYDKDF (reference sequence). Cohort placement rested on clinical history that participants reported themselves. In the original processing: Estimation of nucleated cell counts relied on the amplification of reference gene primers. TCRdb's copy holds only in-frame clones and misses some; the assay was immunoSEQ multiplex PCR. V and J calls and clone size are given by that table; D and trimming were obtained from the DNA. The sample has 130,000 to 150,000 clones, around 89% seen once.

This receptor was obtained from a woman in her 30s with acute COVID-19. The gene calls are TRBV15 and TRBJ1-3; D might be TRBD1 (6 bases). Source material: PBMCs or T cells enriched from blood (not recorded which). The CDR3 DNA follows: TGTGCCACCAGCAGAGGTTCAACAGGGTCCTCTGGAAACACCATATATTTT. As protein: CATSRGSTGSSGNTIYF. Looking up the rest from reference TRBV15 and TRBJ1-3 gives the full variable domain: DAMVIQNPRYQVTQFGKPVTLSCSQTLNHNVMYWYQQKSSQAPKLLFHYYDKDFNNEADTPDNFQSRRPNTSFCFLDIRSPGLGDTAMYLCATSRGSTGSSGNTIYFGEGSWLTVV.